This TCR beta chain comes out of a study of blood T cell repertoires in COVID-19. The CDR3 consists of 14 residues. Germline V gene lookup returns CDR1 MNHEY and CDR2 SMNVEV (reference sequence). V was shortened by 3 bases and J by 6 bases, with 14 bases between the two germline ends. Repertoires were generated with immunoSEQ multiplex PCR, while TCRdb's copy carries only in-frame clones and drops some. In the table there are 250,000 or so clones, approximately 86% of which are singletons. The rearrangement uses TRBV27 and TRBJ1-2; D may be TRBD1 (5 bases). This TCR derives from a human donor in a cohort sampled during active COVID-19. Sequencing was done on a sample of peripheral blood. CDR3 coding DNA: TGTGCCAGCAGTTTTGCGGGGGGGTCGGATGGCTACACCTTC. Translating it yields CASSFAGGSDGYTF.